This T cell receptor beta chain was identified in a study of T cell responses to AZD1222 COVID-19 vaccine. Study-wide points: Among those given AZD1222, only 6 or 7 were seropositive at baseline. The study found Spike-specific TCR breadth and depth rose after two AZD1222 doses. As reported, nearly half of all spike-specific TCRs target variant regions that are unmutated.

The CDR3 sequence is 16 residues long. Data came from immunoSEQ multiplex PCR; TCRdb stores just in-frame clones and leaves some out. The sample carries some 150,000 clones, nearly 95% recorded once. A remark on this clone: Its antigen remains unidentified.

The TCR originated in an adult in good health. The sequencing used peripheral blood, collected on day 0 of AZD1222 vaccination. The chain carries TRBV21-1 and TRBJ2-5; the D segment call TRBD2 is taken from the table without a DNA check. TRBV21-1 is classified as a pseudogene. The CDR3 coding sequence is TGTGCCAGCAGCAAACAAGGAGGGGTCTCCCAAGAGACCCAGTACTTC. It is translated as CASSKQGGVSQETQYF.